The next 31 T cell receptor beta chains were all read from a single sample in a study of beta chain features in type 1 diabetes. The whole isolated RNA underwent reverse transcription, so sequencing captured expressed TCRB transcripts. The method was immunoSEQ multiplex PCR; TCRdb's version includes in-frame clones alone and lacks a portion of them. The sample records 150,000 to 200,000 clones, about 9.8% being singletons. Sequencing was carried out using central memory CD4+ T cells from blood. The receptors here all came from a woman between 18 and 30 years old in good health.

The V gene is TRBV12-5, the J gene TRBJ1-4, with a tentative D call TRBD1 (6 bases). The CDR3 is 13 residues long. Germline CDR1 and CDR2: LGHNT and FRNRAP. Trimming took 5 bases from V and 5 from J, leaving 9 bases between them. The CDR3 is CASGAGQNEKLFF. In nucleotides, the CDR3 is TGTGCTAGTGGTGCCGGACAGAATGAAAAACTGTTTTTT.

This clone was recorded a few times. The CDR3 region has the DNA TGTGCCATCAGGGGGGACACAACCTACGAGCAGTACTTC. Translating it yields CAIRGDTTYEQYF. This rearrangement joins TRBV10-3 to TRBJ2-7; TRBD1 is a possible D gene (6 bases). Trimming left V 6 bases short and J 2 bases short, with 11 bases between. From germline, CDR1 is ENHRY and CDR2 SYGVKD. There are 13 residues in the CDR3.

This clone came up a few times. The chain couples TRBV19 to TRBJ1-5, with D maybe TRBD1 (5 bases). CDR1 and CDR2 from the germline V gene are LNHDA and SQIVND (reference sequence). Trimming stripped 6 bases from V and 4 bases from J, with 13 bases between. This CDR3 has 14 residues. The CDR3 DNA reads as TGTGCCAGTAGCACCGACAGTTGGAATCAGCCCCAGCATTTT. Translated, it gives CASSTDSWNQPQHF.

This clone showed up just a few times. This chain connects TRBV7-4 to TRBJ1-6; D is possibly TRBD1 (5 bases). CDR3 length equals 17 residues. Germline-derived CDR1 and CDR2 are SGHVT and SQSDAQ. V lost 1 base, J lost 7 bases, and 17 bases lay in between. Written as DNA, the CDR3 is TGTGCCAGCAGCTTAGGCGGGGGAGGGGATCAGAATTCACCCCTCCACTTT. Translated: CASSLGGGGDQNSPLHF.

This clone occurred a few times. The V gene is TRBV7-2, the J gene TRBJ2-3; no clear D gene. Trimming took 7 bases from V and 13 from J, leaving 24 bases between them. Germline V lookup: CDR1 SGHTA, CDR2 FQGNSA. CDR3 length: 14 residues. DNA for the CDR3: TGTGCCAGCAACCGAGGAACCGGTGATCTAGAGAAGTATTTT. Translated, it gives CASNRGTGDLEKYF.

This sequence joins TRBV12-5 and TRBJ2-1, with 7 bases fitting TRBD1. Looked up from germline, CDR1 is LGHNT and CDR2 is FRNRAP. There are 15 residues in the CDR3. V shed 1 base, J shed 7 bases, and the junction held 7 bases outside the gene matches. This CDR3 is CASGLGQGGRNEQFF. The CDR3 nucleotides are TGTGCTAGTGGTTTGGGACAGGGCGGAAGGAATGAGCAGTTCTTC. The full variable domain, completed using reference TRBV12-5 and TRBJ2-1, is DARVTQTPRHKVTEMGQEVTMRCQPILGHNTVFWYRQTMMQGLELLAYFRNRAPLDDSGMPKDRFSAEMPDATLATLKIQPSEPRDSAVYFCASGLGQGGRNEQFFGPGTRLTVL.

J is TRBJ2-1 and V is TRBV19; no reliable D call. The CDR3 loop spans 14 amino acids. Between the trimmed V and J ends, which lost 6 bases and 7 bases, there was a span of 16 bases. Germline V lookup: CDR1 LNHDA, CDR2 SQIVND (reference sequence). CDR3 amino acids: CASSHVLSRNEQFF. CDR3 in DNA: TGTGCCAGTAGCCACGTCCTGAGCAGGAATGAGCAGTTCTTC.

The gene calls are TRBV7-9 and TRBJ2-3; D ambiguous. With 5 bases removed from V and 4 bases from J, the gap between germline ends came to 13 bases. Germline lookup yields CDR1 SEHNR and CDR2 FQNEAQ (reference sequence). CDR3 size: 14 residues. In nucleotides, the CDR3 is TGTGCCAGCAGCCAGCTAGGCGACGCAGATACGCAGTATTTT. Translating it yields CASSQLGDADTQYF.

The chain employs TRBV7-2 and TRBJ2-3; the match to TRBD2 covers 8 bases. The CDR3 runs 15 residues. J was trimmed by 0 bases and V by 4 bases; bases with no gene match: 3. CDR1 and CDR2 (germline): SGHTA, FQGNSA. This CDR3 is CASSSRGVSTDTQYF. The CDR3 DNA follows: TGTGCCAGCAGCTCGCGGGGGGTGAGCACAGATACGCAGTATTTT.

This clone was observed a few times. The chain joins TRBV19 to TRBJ2-7; D is ambiguous. This CDR3 has 15 residues. V was pared by 1 base and J by 2 bases, with 12 bases between. Per germline, CDR1 LNHDA and CDR2 SQIVND (reference sequence). The CDR3 DNA sequence: TGTGCCAGTAGTATAGGACTGACGCTCGCCTACGAGCAGTACTTC. It is translated as CASSIGLTLAYEQYF.

This clone was seen more than once but under ten times. The chain recombines TRBV14 with TRBJ2-7, with TRBD1 matching 8 bases. With V trimmed by 4 bases and J by 0 bases, 2 bases remained unmatched. This CDR3 comprises 14 residues. CDR1 is SGHDN, CDR2 FVKESK, per germline. The CDR3 nucleotides are TGTGCCAGCAGCCGGACAGGGAGCTCCTACGAGCAGTACTTC. Its translation: CASSRTGSSYEQYF.

The chain employs TRBV7-9 and TRBJ2-5; 11 bases are shared with TRBD1. Germline CDR1 is SEHNR and CDR2 is FQNEAQ (reference sequence). This CDR3 region has 16 residues. After removal of 2 bases from V and 5 bases from J, the junction contained 7 bases not matched to a gene. The CDR3 here is CASSLRTGGRGETQYF. CDR3 bases: TGTGCCAGCAGCTTAAGGACAGGGGGCCGGGGTGAGACCCAGTACTTC.

The chain recombines TRBV7-9 with TRBJ1-2, with 7 bases matching TRBD1. Losses at the gene ends were 5 bases for V and 5 bases for J; bases not matched to a gene: 8. This CDR3 has 14 amino acids. Per the germline V gene, CDR1 is SEHNR and CDR2 is FQNEAQ (reference sequence). The CDR3 DNA sequence: TGTGCCAGCAGCCTCCCCGACAGGGCGTATGGCTACACCTTC. Translated, it gives CASSLPDRAYGYTF.

This chain links TRBV30 with TRBJ1-2, with D tentatively TRBD1 (6 bases). CDR3 size: 13 residues. V was shortened by 3 bases and J by 4 bases, with 12 bases between the two germline ends. The germline V gene has CDR1 GTSNPN and CDR2 SVGIG (reference sequence). DNA for the CDR3: TGTGCCTGGAGCCATACAGGGAGCTATGGCTACACCTTC. Protein sequence: CAWSHTGSYGYTF.

This clone was seen only a few times. The chain carries TRBV5-8 and TRBJ2-1, with 9 nucleotides matching TRBD2. J was trimmed by 5 bases and V by 1 base; bases with no gene match: 4. Looked up from germline, CDR1 is SGHTS and CDR2 is YDEGEE. This CDR3 region has 15 residues. The CDR3 loop reads CASSLWRGGDNEQFF. The DNA for the CDR3 is TGTGCCAGCAGCTTGTGGCGGGGGGGTGACAATGAGCAGTTCTTC.

This clone was seen more than once but under ten times. The chain recombines TRBV6-5 with TRBJ2-1; possible D gene TRBD2, 6 bases. This CDR3 region has 13 residues. Germline V gives CDR1 MNHEY, CDR2 SVGAGI. Trimming stripped 4 bases from V and 5 bases from J, with 9 bases between. In DNA form, the CDR3 reads TGTGCCAGCAGTTCCCCGGGGGACAATGAGCAGTTCTTC. Its protein product is CASSSPGDNEQFF.

This clone was seen only a few times. This chain connects TRBV4-3 to TRBJ2-7; a possible D gene is TRBD1 (5 bases). CDR3 length: 15 residues. Trimming stripped 1 base from V and 0 bases from J, with 10 bases between. CDR1 is LGHNA, CDR2 YSLEER, per germline. CDR3 sequence reads: CASSQAQGSSYEQYF. Written as DNA, the CDR3 is TGCGCCAGCAGCCAAGCTCAGGGTAGCTCCTACGAGCAGTACTTC.

This clone was recorded a few times. The gene calls are TRBV30 and TRBJ2-1, with TRBD2 identical over 12 bases. CDR1 GTSNPN and CDR2 SVGIG come from the germline V gene (reference sequence). The CDR3 is 12 residues long. The ends lost 5 bases at V and 13 bases at J; junction bases unmatched: 6. The CDR3 nucleotides read TGTGCCTGGCTAGCGGGAGGGCCGGAACAGTTCTTC. It encodes CAWLAGGPEQFF.

In its sample, this clone was seen many times. This chain joins TRBV4-2 and TRBJ2-3; D may be TRBD2 (5 bases). Germline assignment: CDR1 LGHNA and CDR2 YNFKEQ. V dropped 2 bases and J dropped 6 bases, with 18 bases sitting between them. The CDR3 contains 16 residues. The CDR3 protein is CASSQYGSGLGDTQYF. Written as DNA, the CDR3 is TGTGCCAGCAGCCAATATGGGAGCGGATTGGGGGATACGCAGTATTTT.

The genes are TRBV9 and TRBJ2-1; 14 nucleotides align to TRBD2. CDR3 length equals 19 residues. Germline CDR1 SGDLS, CDR2 YYNGEE. J gave up 4 bases and V 4 bases, and 13 bases lay outside the gene matches. CDR3 sequence: CASSSGTSGRETRYNEQFF. CDR3 DNA sequence: TGTGCCAGCAGCTCCGGGACTAGCGGGAGAGAAACGAGGTACAATGAGCAGTTCTTC.

The V and J genes are TRBV7-9 and TRBJ2-5; D gene uncertain. V was clipped by 3 bases and J by 3 bases, with 14 bases between them. This CDR3 region has 15 residues. Germline V gene sequence: CDR1 SEHNR, CDR2 FQNEAQ (reference sequence). The CDR3 DNA is TGTGCCAGCAGCTTTAACTATGGCGCCAAAGAGACCCAGTACTTC. It translates to CASSFNYGAKETQYF.

This chain uses TRBV2 with TRBJ1-1, with D possibly matching TRBD1 (5 bases). Trimming removed 6 bases at V and 2 bases at J, with 7 bases between. CDR1 is SNHLY, CDR2 FYNNEI, per germline. The CDR3 covers 12 residues. The CDR3 reads CASRGPNTEAFF. In DNA form, the CDR3 reads TGTGCCAGCAGGGGGCCAAACACTGAAGCTTTCTTT.

In this sample, this clone turned up a few times. V and J are TRBV4-1 and TRBJ1-1; 7 nucleotides align to TRBD1. Per the germline V gene, CDR1 is MGHRA and CDR2 is YSYEKL. V lost 1 base and J lost 5; bases outside the gene matches: 10. The CDR3 sequence is 16 residues long. The CDR3 reads CASSQGSAGGRTEAFF. The CDR3 DNA reads as TGCGCCAGCAGCCAAGGAAGTGCAGGGGGTCGAACTGAAGCTTTCTTT.

This clone was seen more than once but under ten times. The chain joins TRBV5-1 to TRBJ1-6; D might be TRBD1 (5 bases). Germline CDR1 reads SGHRS; CDR2 reads YFSETQ. The CDR3 spans 16 residues. The V gene lost 4 bases and the J gene lost 6 bases, with 17 bases spanning the gap. The CDR3 bases are TGCGCCAGCAGCCAAGTCAAGGGACTACCTAATTCACCCCTCCACTTT. Translation: CASSQVKGLPNSPLHF.

The sample holds a few counts of this clone. The chain employs TRBV29-1 and TRBJ2-5; 10 nucleotides align to TRBD1. The CDR3 is 13 amino acids. Germline CDR1 reads SQVTM; CDR2 reads ANQGSEA. With V trimmed by 7 bases and J by 2 bases, 4 bases remained unmatched. The CDR3 DNA follows: TGCAGCGCAAGACAGGGGGCGCAAGAGACCCAGTACTTC. It yields the protein CSARQGAQETQYF. Full variable domain (rest looked up from reference TRBV29-1 and TRBJ2-5): SAVISQKPSRDICQRGTSLTIQCQVDSQVTMMFWYRQQPGQSLTLIATANQGSEATYESGFVIDKFPISRPNLTFSTLTVSNMSPEDSSIYLCSARQGAQETQYFGPGTRLLVL.

The CDR3 loop is CASTRSGGWDTQYF. The DNA for the CDR3 is TGTGCCAGCACAAGGTCAGGGGGCTGGGATACGCAGTATTTT. The chain uses TRBV9 and TRBJ2-3; 8 positions match TRBD1. CDR1 is SGDLS and CDR2 is YYNGEE in the germline V gene. Unmatched junction bases numbered 9, after V lost 6 bases and J lost 6 bases. The CDR3 length is 14 residues.

This chain connects TRBV6-5 to TRBJ1-1; D might be TRBD1 (6 bases). CDR3 length: 14 amino acids. Germline values: CDR1 MNHEY, CDR2 SVGAGI. Trimming took 2 bases from V and 3 from J, leaving 10 bases between them. The CDR3 DNA reads TGTGCCAGCAGTTACGGGGGCACGGACACTGAAGCTTTCTTT. The encoded protein is CASSYGGTDTEAFF.

The chain is built from TRBV5-4 and TRBJ2-7, with D possibly matching TRBD2 (6 bases). V was shortened by 10 bases and J by 4 bases, with 12 bases between the two germline ends. The CDR3 consists of 11 residues. Germline values: CDR1 SGHNT, CDR2 YYREEE (reference sequence). CDR3 nucleotide sequence: TGTGCCTGGGCGGGGATTTACGAGCAGTACTTC. Translation: CAWAGIYEQYF.

In this sample, this clone turned up a few times. The chain carries TRBV5-1 and TRBJ2-7; D remains unclear. Germline lookup yields CDR1 SGHRS and CDR2 YFSETQ. Deletions cut 0 bases from V and 3 bases from J, with 4 bases between. The CDR3 loop spans 12 amino acids. DNA of the CDR3: TGCGCCAGCAGCTTGGACGGCTACGAGCAGTACTTC. It is translated as CASSLDGYEQYF.

The chain uses TRBV5-1 and TRBJ2-2, with 7 bases matching TRBD1. The CDR3 has 16 amino acids. Germline V lookup: CDR1 SGHRS, CDR2 YFSETQ. The V segment lost 0 bases and the J segment 3 bases; nucleotides outside the gene matches: 5. CDR3 DNA sequence: TGCGCCAGCAGCTTGGAGTTTAGGGGGCACACCGGGGAGCTGTTTTTT. It encodes CASSLEFRGHTGELFF.

V is TRBV6-5 and J is TRBJ1-1, with D unresolved. The CDR3 extends over 13 amino acids. The germline V gene encodes CDR1 MNHEY and CDR2 SVGAGI. V dropped 2 bases and J dropped 4 bases, with 8 bases sitting between them. CDR3 loop: CASSYPGGTEAFF. In DNA, the CDR3 is TGTGCCAGCAGTTACCCCGGAGGCACTGAAGCTTTCTTT.